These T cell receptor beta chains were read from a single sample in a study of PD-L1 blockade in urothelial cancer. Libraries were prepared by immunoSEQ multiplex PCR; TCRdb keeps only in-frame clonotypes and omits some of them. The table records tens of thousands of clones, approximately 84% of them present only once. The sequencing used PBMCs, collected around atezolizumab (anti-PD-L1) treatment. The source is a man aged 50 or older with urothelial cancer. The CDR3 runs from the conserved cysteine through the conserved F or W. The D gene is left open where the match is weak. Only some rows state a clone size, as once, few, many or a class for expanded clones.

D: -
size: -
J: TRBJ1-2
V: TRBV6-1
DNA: TGTGCCAGCAGTGAAGCTGGGAGGGATGGCTACACCTTC
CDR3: CASSEAGRDGYTF

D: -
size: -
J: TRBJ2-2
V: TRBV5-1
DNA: TGCGCCAGCAGAAGGGTAGCGGCAAACACCGGGGAGCTGTTTTTT
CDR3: CASRRVAANTGELFF

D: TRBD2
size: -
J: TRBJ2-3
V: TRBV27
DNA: TGTGCCAGCAGTGCGGGACTAGCGGGGCCTGGTGGGGATACGCAGTATTTT
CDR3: CASSAGLAGPGGDTQYF

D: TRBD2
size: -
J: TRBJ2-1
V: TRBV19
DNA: TGTGCCAGTAGTATTCGCGGGGGGGGAGTATCCTACAATGAGCAGTTCTTC
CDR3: CASSIRGGGVSYNEQFF

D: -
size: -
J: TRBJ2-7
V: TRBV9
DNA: TGTGCCAGCAGCATAGAGGGGGACGCCACCTACGAGCAGTACTTC
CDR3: CASSIEGDATYEQYF

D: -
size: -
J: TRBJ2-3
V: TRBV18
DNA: TGTGCCAGCTCACCTCTGGACTTGGGAGATACGCAGTATTTT
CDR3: CASSPLDLGDTQYF

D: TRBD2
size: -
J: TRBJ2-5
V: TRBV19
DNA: TGTGCCAGTAGTGTGGGACTAGGAAAGTACCAAGAGACCCAGTACTTC
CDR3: CASSVGLGKYQETQYF

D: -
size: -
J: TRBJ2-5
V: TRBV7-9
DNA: TGTGCCAGCAGCAAGACAGGACAGAAGAAAGAGACCCAGTACTTC
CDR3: CASSKTGQKKETQYF

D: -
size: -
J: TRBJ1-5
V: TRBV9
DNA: TGTGCCAGCGGGGGGGCTCACGATCAGCCCCAGCATTTT
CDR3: CASGGAHDQPQHF

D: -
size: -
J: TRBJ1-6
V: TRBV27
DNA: TGTGCCAGCAGTAGTCAGGGGATTGCGGGTTCACCCCTCCACTTT
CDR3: CASSSQGIAGSPLHF

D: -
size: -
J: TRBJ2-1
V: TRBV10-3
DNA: TGTGCCATCAGTGAAACAGTTTACAATGAGCAGTTCTTC
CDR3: CAISETVYNEQFF

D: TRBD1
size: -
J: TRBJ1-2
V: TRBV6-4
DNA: TGTGCCAGAAGGACAGGGTCCTATGGCTACACCTTC
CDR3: CARRTGSYGYTF

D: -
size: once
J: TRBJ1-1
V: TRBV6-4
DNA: TGTGCCAGCAGTCTTAGCCAGTCGAACACTGAAGCTTTCTTT
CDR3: CASSLSQSNTEAFF

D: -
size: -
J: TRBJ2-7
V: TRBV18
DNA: TGTGCCAGCTCCCCCGAAGGAGCTTGGTCGGACTACGAGCAGTACTTC
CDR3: CASSPEGAWSDYEQYF

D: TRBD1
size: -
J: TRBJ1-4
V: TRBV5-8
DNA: TGTGCCAGCAGCTTGGGAAGACAGGGTAGCGGTGAAAAACTGTTTTTT
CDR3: CASSLGRQGSGEKLFF

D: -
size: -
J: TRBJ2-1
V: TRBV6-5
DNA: TGTGCCAGCAGTTACTACAGGGCCCTGGATGAGCAGTTCTTC
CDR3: CASSYYRALDEQFF

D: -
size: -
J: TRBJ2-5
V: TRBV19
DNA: TGTGCCAGTAGTACCGGGGGACGGATCCAAGAGACCCAGTACTTC
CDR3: CASSTGGRIQETQYF

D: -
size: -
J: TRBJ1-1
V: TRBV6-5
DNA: TGTGCCAGCAGTTACTCAACTCATATCACTGAAGCTTTCTTT
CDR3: CASSYSTHITEAFF

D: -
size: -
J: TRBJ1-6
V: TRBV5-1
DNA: TGCGCCAGTATTCCGAAGAGCAATAATTCACCCCTCCACTTT
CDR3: CASIPKSNNSPLHF

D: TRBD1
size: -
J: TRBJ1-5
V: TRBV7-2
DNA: TGTGCCAGCAGCTTAGGACAGGGGTACGGTCAGCCCCAGCATTTT
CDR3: CASSLGQGYGQPQHF

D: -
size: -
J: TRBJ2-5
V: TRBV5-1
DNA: TGCGCCAGCAGCTTGGCGGACCAGGGGCAGGAGACCCAGTACTTC
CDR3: CASSLADQGQETQYF

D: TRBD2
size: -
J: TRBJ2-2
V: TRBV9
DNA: TGTGCCAGCAGCGTAGCTAGCGGAAGACCCACGTACACCGGGGAGCTGTTTTTT
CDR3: CASSVASGRPTYTGELFF

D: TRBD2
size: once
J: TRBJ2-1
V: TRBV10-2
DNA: TGCGCCAGCGCCGGGACTAGCAATGAGCAGTTCTTC
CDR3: CASAGTSNEQFF

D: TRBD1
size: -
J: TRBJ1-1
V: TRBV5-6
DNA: TGTGCCAGCAGTTTTGACAGGGTCACTGAAGCTTTCTTT
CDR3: CASSFDRVTEAFF

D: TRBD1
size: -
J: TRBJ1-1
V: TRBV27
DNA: TGTGCCAGCAGTCCAAGTACCGGGACAGGGCGTACTGAAGCTTTCTTT
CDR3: CASSPSTGTGRTEAFF

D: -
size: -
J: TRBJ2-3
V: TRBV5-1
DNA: TGCGCCAGCAGCTTGTGGGGGCTAGATACGCAGTATTTT
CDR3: CASSLWGLDTQYF

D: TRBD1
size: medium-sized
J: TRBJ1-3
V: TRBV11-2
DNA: TGTGCCAGCAGCTCGAGTGACAGGGCAACTGGAAACACCATATATTTT
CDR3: CASSSSDRATGNTIYF

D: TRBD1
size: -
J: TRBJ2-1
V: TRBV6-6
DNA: TGTGCCAGCAAAAGGGACAGGGGAGAAATCAATGAGCAGTTCTTC
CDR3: CASKRDRGEINEQFF

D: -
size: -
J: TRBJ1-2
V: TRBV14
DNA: TGTGCCAGCAGCCAGCGAGGGAACTATGGCTACACCTTC
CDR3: CASSQRGNYGYTF

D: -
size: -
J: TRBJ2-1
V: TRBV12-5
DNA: TGTGCTAGTGGTTCCTTAGTCAATGAGCAGTTCTTC
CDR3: CASGSLVNEQFF

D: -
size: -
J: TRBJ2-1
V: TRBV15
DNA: TGTGCCACCAGCAGAGATCCCCCGGCGGTCCATGAGCAGTTCTTC
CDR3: CATSRDPPAVHEQFF

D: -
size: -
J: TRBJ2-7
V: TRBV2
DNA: TGTGCCAGCAGTGATGCGTTCTACGAGCAGTACTTC
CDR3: CASSDAFYEQYF

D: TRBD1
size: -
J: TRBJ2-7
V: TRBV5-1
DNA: TGCGCCAGCAGCCCGGACAGGGGGCTATACGAGCAGTACTTC
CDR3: CASSPDRGLYEQYF

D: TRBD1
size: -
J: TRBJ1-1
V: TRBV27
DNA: TGTGCCAGCAGTTTATGGCAGGGGGACACTGAAGCTTTCTTT
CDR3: CASSLWQGDTEAFF

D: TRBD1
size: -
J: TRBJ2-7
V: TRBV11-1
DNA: TGTGCCAGCAGCTTAGGCGGACAGGCGATCTCCTACGAGCAGTACTTC
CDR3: CASSLGGQAISYEQYF

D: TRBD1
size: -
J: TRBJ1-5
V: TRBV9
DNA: TGTGCCAGCAGCGTGACAGGGAAGGGTCAGCCCCAGCATTTT
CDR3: CASSVTGKGQPQHF

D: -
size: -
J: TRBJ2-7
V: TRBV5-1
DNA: TGCGCCAGCAGCTTGGAAGGGGTGTATACCTACGAGCAGTACTTC
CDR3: CASSLEGVYTYEQYF

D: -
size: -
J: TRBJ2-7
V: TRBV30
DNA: TGTGCCTGGACCCACCCCCCACGACTGAGCGTTACCTACGAGCAGTACTTC
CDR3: CAWTHPPRLSVTYEQYF

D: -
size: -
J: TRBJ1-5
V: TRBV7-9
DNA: TGTGCCAGCAGCCCCGGGGGGGGAGTCAATCAGCCCCAGCATTTT
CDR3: CASSPGGGVNQPQHF

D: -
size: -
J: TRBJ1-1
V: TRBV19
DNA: TGTGTCAGTAGGGTGGCAGTGAACACTGAAGCTTTCTTT
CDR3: CVSRVAVNTEAFF

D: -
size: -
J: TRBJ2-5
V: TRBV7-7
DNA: TGTGCCAGCAGCTTAGGCAGGGGGGTCCAAGAGACCCAGTACTTC
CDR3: CASSLGRGVQETQYF

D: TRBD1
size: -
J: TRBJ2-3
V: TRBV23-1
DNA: TGCGCCAGCAGTTCTCCTGCCGGGACAGGAAGAACGACTAGCACAGATACGCAGTATTTT
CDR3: CASSSPAGTGRTTSTDTQYF

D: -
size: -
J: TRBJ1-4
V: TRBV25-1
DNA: TGTGCCAGCAGTGAATCGCGTCTCGAAAAACTGTTTTTT
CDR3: CASSESRLEKLFF

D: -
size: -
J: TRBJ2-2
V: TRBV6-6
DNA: TGTGCCAGCAGTTACTCGCCAGACACCGGGGAGCTGTTTTTT
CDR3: CASSYSPDTGELFF

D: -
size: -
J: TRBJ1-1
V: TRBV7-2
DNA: TGTGCCAGCAGCTTAGGGGGAGGCACTGAAGCTTTCTTT
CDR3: CASSLGGGTEAFF